This T cell receptor (beta chain) is drawn from a study of CD8+ T cells in alopecia areata. The treatment here: oral pan-JAK inhibitor, 5-10 mg twice daily. CDR3 size: 15 residues. Per the germline V gene, CDR1 is SGHVS and CDR2 is FNYEAQ. J was trimmed by 7 bases and V by 5 bases; bases with no gene match: 12. cDNA prepared by RNA extraction and subsequent reverse transcription served as the template for sequencing. Here immunoSEQ multiplex PCR was the method, and the copy in TCRdb shows in-frame clones only, minus some. Of about 250,000 clones listed, roughly 63% are singletons. V and J are TRBV7-6 and TRBJ1-1; 8 bases are a match to TRBD1. Sequenced here: CD4+ T cells sorted from blood, sampled around week 53, from a patient treated with tofacitinib. This TCR was sampled from a human donor with alopecia areata. The CDR3: CASSAGRTGPFEAFF. The DNA for the CDR3 is TGTGCCAGCAGCGCGGGACGGACAGGGCCCTTTGAAGCTTTCTTT.